This TCR beta chain was recorded in a study of post-analysis software for immune sequencing data. Across the whole study: Disease trajectories encompassed relapsing-remitting, secondary progressive and progressive-relapsing multiple sclerosis.

The CDR3 is 13 residues long. The V gene's germline CDR1 is SNHLY and CDR2 FYNNEI. Trimming pared 4 bases from V and 5 bases from J, leaving 9 bases between. Whole-study results and caveats: By F measure, samples from a shared preparation batch strongly co-clustered. When patients were compared with controls, about five TRBV segments were more frequent, TRBV5-6, TRBV5-1 and TRBV20-1 among them.

cDNA libraries of TCR beta carried unique molecular identifiers. Some 500,000 cDNA molecules were recovered from an input of about 1 to 10 million T cells. Using its own MiXCR run on the PCR reads, TCRdb lists one record per CDR3 protein. The sample consists of hundreds of thousands of distinct CDR3 sequences, approximately 38% of them appearing once. Comments on this clonotype: The antigen is unknown.

The rearrangement uses TRBV2 and TRBJ2-1; D gene unclear. This receptor was taken from a girl under 18 with multiple sclerosis. The source material was blood. The CDR3: CASSVLANNEQFF. CDR3 in DNA: TGTGCCAGCAGTGTATTAGCCAACAATGAGCAGTTCTTC.